Below are 27 T cell receptor beta chains sequenced from a single sample in a study of shared clonotypes between healthy human individuals. Using immunoSEQ multiplex PCR, the repertoire was profiled, and TCRdb retains in-frame clones only, with some absent. The sample lists some 350,000 clones, 74% occurring once. The sample was memory CD4+ T cells sorted from blood. Regarding subset: CD45RA-negative fraction. The receptors were gathered from a man aged 25 to 40 in good health.

The chain couples TRBV28 to TRBJ2-1; TRBD2 might be the D (6 bases). Germline values: CDR1 MDHEN, CDR2 SYDVKM. The V gene lost 4 bases and the J gene lost 6 bases, with 13 bases spanning the gap. This CDR3 has 14 residues. In DNA form, the CDR3 reads TGTGCCAGCAGTTCCCTTATCGGGAGCAATGAGCAGTTCTTC. The encoded protein is CASSSLIGSNEQFF.

The chain couples TRBV4-2 to TRBJ2-1, with 9 bases that match TRBD2. V dropped 2 bases and J dropped 4; count of bases not matched to a gene: 6. CDR1 LGHNA and CDR2 YNFKEQ come from the germline V gene. This CDR3 contains 16 residues. This chain's CDR3 is CASSQFSGSTYNEQFF. The CDR3 nucleotides read TGTGCCAGCAGCCAATTTAGCGGGAGCACTTACAATGAGCAGTTCTTC.

This clone was picked up many times. The V gene is TRBV2, the J gene TRBJ1-1, with a possible D match to TRBD1 (5 bases). Trimming took off 0 bases at V and 4 bases at J, with 6 bases between the two ends. This CDR3 comprises 13 residues. Germline V gives CDR1 SNHLY, CDR2 FYNNEI. The CDR3: CASSEAGGTEAFF. The CDR3 DNA follows: TGTGCCAGCAGTGAAGCCGGGGGCACTGAAGCTTTCTTT.

The chain combines TRBV5-4 with TRBJ2-1, with 10 nucleotides matching TRBD2. V was pared by 0 bases and J by 6 bases, with 6 bases of the junction left unmatched. CDR1 and CDR2 from the germline V gene are SGHNT and YYREEE (reference sequence). This CDR3 contains 16 residues. CDR3 sequence (DNA): TGTGCCAGCAGCTTGGCCGCTAGCGGGAGACCCAATGAGCAGTTCTTC. Protein: CASSLAASGRPNEQFF.

This sequence joins TRBV5-5 and TRBJ1-2; D is unclear. CDR1 is SGHKS, CDR2 YYEKEE, per germline (reference sequence). The CDR3 is 14 amino acids. V gave up 2 bases and J gave up 2 bases, with 10 bases separating them. CDR3 protein: CASSFRWANYGYTF. As DNA, the CDR3 is TGTGCCAGCAGCTTCAGGTGGGCGAACTATGGCTACACCTTC.

The chain uses TRBV7-3 and TRBJ2-3; 9 bases line up with TRBD2. The CDR3 runs to 14 residues. Per the germline V gene, CDR1 is SGHTA and CDR2 is FQGTGA. V shed 6 bases, J shed 2 bases, and the junction held 3 bases outside the gene matches. The CDR3 DNA follows: TGTGCCAGCAGTCTAGCGGGACCCACAGATACGCAGTATTTT. Protein: CASSLAGPTDTQYF.

The chain recombines TRBV10-2 with TRBJ1-1; 10 nucleotides line up with TRBD1. V was pared by 5 bases and J by 6 bases, with 12 bases of the junction left unmatched. CDR1 and CDR2 (germline): WSHSY, SAAADI. The CDR3 has 16 amino acids. CDR3 in amino acids: CASSPNPGQGVPEAFF. As DNA, the CDR3 is TGCGCCAGCAGTCCTAACCCAGGACAGGGGGTTCCTGAAGCTTTCTTT.

The table lists this clone with many counts. In DNA form, the CDR3 reads TGTGCCAGCACTGGGGGCGGCGAGCAGTACTTC. Translating gives CASTGGGEQYF. This sequence joins TRBV6-1 and TRBJ2-7; D perhaps matches TRBD1 (6 bases). This CDR3 spans 11 amino acids. V gave up 7 bases and J gave up 6 bases, with 10 bases separating them. Germline loops: CDR1 MNHNS, CDR2 SASEGT.

Turning to this clone: Mismatch with germline at one junction end may stem from a read error. The V call is TRBV2, the J call TRBJ2-1; 12 bases line up with TRBD2. The CDR3 is made up of 14 amino acids. The germline CDR1 and CDR2 sequences are SNHLY and FYNNEI. Here the CDR3 DNA reads TGTGCCAGCAGTGTTGGACTAGCGGGAACACCGTCGCTCTTC. Translation gives CASSVGLAGTPSLF.

The genes are TRBV18 and TRBJ1-1; the D is unclear. V was shortened by 3 bases and J by 3 bases, with 8 bases between the two germline ends. The CDR3 spans 13 residues. CDR1 is KGHSH and CDR2 is LQKENI in the germline V gene. The CDR3 reads CASSPDLYTEAFF. The CDR3 DNA sequence: TGTGCCAGCTCACCGGATTTATACACTGAAGCTTTCTTT.

The rearrangement joins TRBV2 to TRBJ1-5; no clear D gene. Between the trimmed V and J ends, which lost 7 bases and 5 bases, there was a span of 9 bases. Germline V gives CDR1 SNHLY, CDR2 FYNNEI. The CDR3 is 12 amino acids. CDR3 DNA sequence: TGTGCCAGCATGGGAGAGTATCAGCCCCAGCATTTT. It is translated as CASMGEYQPQHF.

This chain links TRBV7-9 with TRBJ1-2; 8 bases map to TRBD1. J gave up 4 bases and V 4 bases, and 5 bases lay outside the gene matches. The CDR3 sequence is 14 residues long. CDR1 and CDR2 from the germline V gene are SEHNR and FQNEAQ (reference sequence). CDR3 DNA: TGTGCCAGCAGCTCCAGGGGGCGGCTCTATGGCTACACCTTC. Its translation: CASSSRGRLYGYTF.

The chain is built from TRBV9 and TRBJ1-4, with TRBD1 identical over 7 bases. The CDR3 has 15 residues. The trim removed 4 bases at V and 11 bases at J, leaving 14 bases unmatched. The germline gives CDR1 SGDLS, CDR2 YYNGEE. The CDR3 loop reads CASSLSGTVTSKLFF. The CDR3 coding sequence is TGTGCCAGCAGCCTGTCCGGGACAGTTACGTCTAAACTGTTTTTT.

The CDR3 here is CASSTAAGLNYNEQFF. In nucleotides, the CDR3 is TGTGCCAGTAGTACCGCCGCCGGACTAAATTACAATGAGCAGTTCTTC. The chain couples TRBV19 to TRBJ2-1, with D perhaps matching TRBD2 (6 bases). Trimming cost V 4 bases and J 4 bases, with 17 bases left between them. Germline loops: CDR1 LNHDA, CDR2 SQIVND (reference sequence). The CDR3 is 16 residues long.

CDR3 sequence (DNA): TGTGCCAGCAGTTCCCAGGTCACCGGGGAGCTGTTTTTT. Residues: CASSSQVTGELFF. The rearrangement links TRBV6-6 to TRBJ2-2, with D unclear. The CDR3 is made up of 13 amino acids. The ends were cut back, 4 bases at V and 4 bases at J, with 7 bases in the middle. From germline, CDR1 is MNHNY and CDR2 SVGAGI (reference sequence).

The chain employs TRBV2 and TRBJ1-1; 7 bases align to TRBD1. This CDR3 has 17 residues. The germline gives CDR1 SNHLY, CDR2 FYNNEI. The V segment lost 5 bases and the J segment 1 base; nucleotides outside the gene matches: 13. CDR3 sequence: CASSLRQGGRENTEAFF. CDR3 nucleotides: TGTGCCAGCAGTCTACGACAGGGTGGACGAGAGAACACTGAAGCTTTCTTT. The full variable domain, rest sourced from reference TRBV2 and TRBJ1-1, is EPEVTQTPSHQVTQMGQEVILRCVPISNHLYFYWYRQILGQKVEFLVSFYNNEISEKSEIFDDQFSVERPDGSNFTLKIRSTKLEDSAMYFCASSLRQGGRENTEAFFGQGTRLTVV.

This clone was found once. The chain links TRBV5-4 to TRBJ1-4; D is perhaps TRBD1 (6 bases). The length of the CDR3 is 16 residues. Germline-derived CDR1 and CDR2 are SGHNT and YYREEE (reference sequence). V was pared by 3 bases and J by 3 bases, with 15 bases between. In DNA, the CDR3 is TGTGCCAGCAGCTGGCGGGGCAGGGGAGCTAATGAAAAACTGTTTTTT. The encoded protein is CASSWRGRGANEKLFF.

CDR3 protein: CASSQEGLAGVPTDTQYF. In DNA form, the CDR3 reads TGCGCCAGCAGCCAAGAGGGACTAGCGGGAGTACCCACAGATACGCAGTATTTT. The V call is TRBV4-1, the J call TRBJ2-3; 14 nucleotides line up with TRBD2. Trimming at V came to 0 bases and at J to 2 bases, leaving 4 bases not matched to a gene. This CDR3 region has 18 residues. Germline loops: CDR1 MGHRA, CDR2 YSYEKL.

This clone occurred a few times. The chain joins TRBV7-3 to TRBJ2-1, with 7 bases matching TRBD1. V shed 5 bases, J shed 4 bases, and the junction held 8 bases outside the gene matches. The CDR3 spans 15 residues. The germline V gene has CDR1 SGHTA and CDR2 FQGTGA. The CDR3 region has the DNA TGTGCCAGCAGCATAGCCGGGACAGATTACAATGAGCAGTTCTTC. Translated, it gives CASSIAGTDYNEQFF.

The chain is built from TRBV25-1 and TRBJ2-1, with TRBD1 matching 9 bases. Unmatched junction bases numbered 4, after V lost 4 bases and J lost 6 bases. The CDR3 contains 14 residues. Germline V lookup: CDR1 MGHDK, CDR2 SYGVNS. CDR3 in amino acids: CASSGGQGFNEQFF. The DNA for the CDR3 is TGTGCCAGCAGTGGCGGACAGGGGTTCAATGAGCAGTTCTTC.

The V and J genes are TRBV15 and TRBJ1-2; D is uncertain. Germline V lookup: CDR1 LNHNV, CDR2 YYDKDF (reference sequence). V lost 9 bases to trimming and J lost 5 bases, with 10 bases between them. The CDR3 consists of 11 residues. The CDR3 protein is CATGEGYGYTF. For the CDR3, the DNA is TGTGCCACGGGCGAGGGATATGGCTACACCTTC.

This chain connects TRBV2 to TRBJ2-3; the match to TRBD2 covers 10 bases. The CDR3 loop spans 17 amino acids. Germline assignment: CDR1 SNHLY and CDR2 FYNNEI. The ends lost 3 bases at V and 7 bases at J; junction bases unmatched: 13. CDR3 sequence reads: CASSEGAGAGGLNTQYF. Here the CDR3 DNA reads TGTGCCAGCAGTGAGGGGGCCGGAGCGGGAGGGCTCAATACGCAGTATTTT.

The V call is TRBV7-9, the J call TRBJ2-7, with 8 bases matching TRBD2. V was clipped by 4 bases and J by 4 bases; unmatched bases: 9. Germline V lookup: CDR1 SEHNR, CDR2 FQNEAQ (reference sequence). The CDR3 loop spans 15 amino acids. CDR3 nucleotide sequence: TGTGCCAGCAGCTCCCCAGCGGGAGTTGGGTACGAGCAGTACTTC. Protein sequence: CASSSPAGVGYEQYF. The variable domain in full, completed from reference TRBV7-9 and TRBJ2-7, reads DTGVSQNPRHKITKRGQNVTFRCDPISEHNRLYWYRQTLGQGPEFLTYFQNEAQLEKSRLLSDRFSAERPKGSFSTLEIQRTEQGDSAMYLCASSSPAGVGYEQYFGPGTRLTVT.

J is TRBJ2-5 and V is TRBV2; TRBD1 agrees at 9 bases. CDR3 length equals 14 residues. The J segment lost 6 bases and the V segment lost 6 bases, leaving 8 bases of the junction unmatched. The V gene's germline CDR1 is SNHLY and CDR2 FYNNEI. CDR3 DNA sequence: TGTGCCAGCAGGGCGGGACAGGGTGCGAAGACCCAGTACTTC. This gives the protein CASRAGQGAKTQYF.

The gene calls are TRBV11-2 and TRBJ1-4; D gene ambiguous. The CDR3 covers 12 residues. With 2 bases removed from V and 8 bases from J, the gap between germline ends came to 6 bases. In germline, CDR1 is SGHAT, CDR2 FQNNGV. CDR3 sequence reads: CASSLLAEKLFF. The CDR3 DNA sequence: TGTGCCAGCAGCTTATTGGCGGAAAAACTGTTTTTT.

This sequence joins TRBV5-6 and TRBJ1-1; D unresolved. The ends were cut back, 4 bases at V and 2 bases at J, with 6 bases in the middle. The germline V gene has CDR1 SGHDT and CDR2 YYEEEE. This CDR3 is built from 12 residues. The CDR3 DNA reads TGTGCCAGCAGCCCTGCCAACACTGAAGCTTTCTTT. Its protein product is CASSPANTEAFF. Based on the CDR3 plus reference TRBV5-6 and TRBJ1-1, the full variable domain is DAGVTQSPTHLIKTRGQQVTLRCSPKSGHDTVSWYQQALGQGPQFIFQYYEEEERQRGNFPDRFSGHQFPNYSSELNVNALLLGDSALYLCASSPANTEAFFGQGTRLTVV.

The rearrangement uses TRBV5-1 and TRBJ1-3; D may be TRBD1 (5 bases). The CDR3 runs 16 residues. Germline loops: CDR1 SGHRS, CDR2 YFSETQ. V lost 1 base to trimming and J lost 0 bases, with 11 bases between them. This CDR3 is CASSLWGLISGNTIYF. DNA of the CDR3: TGCGCCAGCAGCTTGTGGGGACTGATCTCTGGAAACACCATATATTTT.